Presented here are 30 T cell receptor beta chains from one specimen sequenced in a study of blood T cell repertoires in COVID-19. Only in-frame clones appear in the TCRdb table, and some are missing; sequencing was by immunoSEQ multiplex PCR. In the table there are approximately 94,000 clones, just under 80% of which are singletons. What was sequenced was peripheral blood. The receptors here all came from a man between 65 and 85 years old with active or convalescent COVID-19.

The chain joins TRBV7-9 to TRBJ1-2; 7 bases line up with TRBD1. Losses at the gene ends were 5 bases for V and 5 bases for J; bases not matched to a gene: 5. Germline V gene data show CDR1 as SEHNR and CDR2 as FQNEAQ (reference sequence). The CDR3 sequence is 13 residues long. CDR3 coding DNA: TGTGCCAGCAGCCGACTGACAGGGTATGGCTACACCTTC. It codes for CASSRLTGYGYTF.

For this clone: The junction does not match germline at one end; this may be a read error. The rearrangement uses TRBV24-1 and TRBJ2-7; 8 bases are shared with TRBD1. The CDR3 runs to 15 residues. CDR1 is KGHDR and CDR2 is SFDVKD in the germline V gene. The CDR3 loop reads CATSDSGQGSSEQYF. The CDR3, as DNA: TGTGCCACCAGTGATAGCGGACAGGGATCCTCCGAGCAGTACTTC.

The chain employs TRBV29-1 and TRBJ2-1; D gene ambiguous. This CDR3 has 12 residues. Germline CDR1 SQVTM, CDR2 ANQGSEA. Trimming took off 3 bases at V and 4 bases at J, with 7 bases between the two ends. CDR3 coding DNA: TGCAGCGTTGACTCCGGTTACAATGAGCAGTTCTTC. Its translation is CSVDSGYNEQFF.

The chain is built from TRBV19 and TRBJ1-1, with 7 bases aligning to TRBD1. The CDR3 is 14 amino acids. Trimming took 3 bases from V and 6 from J; bases not matched to a gene: 7. Per germline, CDR1 LNHDA and CDR2 SQIVND (reference sequence). The CDR3 protein is CASSMKGQAAEAFF. For the CDR3, the DNA is TGTGCCAGTAGTATGAAAGGACAGGCTGCTGAAGCTTTCTTT.

The gene calls are TRBV6-2 or TRBV6-3 and TRBJ1-2; D call uncertain. V was trimmed by 5 bases and J by 2 bases, leaving 12 bases between them. Per the germline V gene, CDR1 is MNHEY and CDR2 is SVGEGT. The CDR3 extends over 14 amino acids. Written as DNA, the CDR3 is TGTGCCAGCAGTGGCCTCGGGGTAAACTATGGCTACACCTTC. Translation: CASSGLGVNYGYTF.

This clone was seen a single time. This sequence joins TRBV6-1 and TRBJ2-5, with a possible D match to TRBD2 (6 bases). CDR3 length equals 15 residues. The V gene lost 2 bases and the J gene lost 3 bases, with 13 bases spanning the gap. The germline CDR1 and CDR2 sequences are MNHNS and SASEGT. The DNA for the CDR3 is TGTGCCAGCAGTGAAAGCGCTAGCGTAGAAGAGACCCAGTACTTC. It is translated as CASSESASVEETQYF.

This rearrangement joins TRBV30 to TRBJ1-5; D might be TRBD1 (5 bases). The CDR3 has 15 residues. Germline CDR1 GTSNPN, CDR2 SVGIG (reference sequence). Trimming left V 0 bases short and J 7 bases short, with 16 bases between. This CDR3 is CAWSVREGLAQPQHF. The CDR3 DNA reads as TGTGCCTGGAGTGTACGGGAGGGGCTGGCGCAGCCCCAGCATTTT.

This chain links TRBV28 with TRBJ1-1; 7 positions match TRBD1. CDR1 and CDR2 from the germline V gene are MDHEN and SYDVKM. The CDR3 is 16 residues long. After removal of 6 bases from V and 0 bases from J, the junction contained 10 bases not matched to a gene. CDR3 in DNA: TGTGCCAGCAGAGCCCGGACAGGCGCGATGAACACTGAAGCTTTCTTT. It translates to CASRARTGAMNTEAFF.

V is TRBV10-3 and J is TRBJ1-1; 8 bases map to TRBD1. The CDR3 totals 15 residues. The V gene end was trimmed by 2 bases and the J gene end by 0 bases; junction bases not matched to a gene: 2. Germline values: CDR1 ENHRY, CDR2 SYGVKD. The DNA of the CDR3 is TGTGCCATCAGTGAGCGGACAGGGCTGAACACTGAAGCTTTCTTT. This translates into CAISERTGLNTEAFF.

This clone was detected a few times. This sequence joins TRBV20-1 and TRBJ2-1; tentative D call: TRBD2 (6 bases). V lost 3 bases to trimming and J lost 7 bases, with 7 bases between them. In germline, CDR1 is DFQATT, CDR2 SNEGSKA (reference sequence). CDR3 length: 11 residues. In DNA, the CDR3 is TGCAGTGCTAGGGAGGGGAATGAGCAGTTCTTC. Residues: CSAREGNEQFF.

The CDR3 region has the DNA TGTGCCAGCAGCTTAGGGGGGACAGTGATCACTGAAGCTTTCTTT. Its protein product is CASSLGGTVITEAFF. V usage is TRBV7-9 and J usage is TRBJ1-1; TRBD1 aligns across 7 bases. Germline CDR1 and CDR2: SEHNR and FQNEAQ (reference sequence). The CDR3 runs to 15 residues. Trimming took 1 base from V and 4 from J; bases not matched to a gene: 6.

Notes on this clone: In the same sample, other DNA sequences code for this CDR3. This chain links TRBV27 with TRBJ2-7; weak D call: TRBD2 (5 bases). CDR1 MNHEY and CDR2 SMNVEV come from the germline V gene (reference sequence). CDR3 length: 15 residues. The V end lost 2 bases, the J end lost 2 bases, and 13 bases lay between the germline ends. CDR3 loop: CASSLTPGVTYEQYF. CDR3 sequence (DNA): TGTGCCAGCAGTTTAACGCCCGGGGTAACCTACGAGCAGTACTTC.

The chain recombines TRBV30 with TRBJ1-5; a weak D match, TRBD1 (5 bases). Between the trimmed V and J ends, which lost 4 bases and 7 bases, there was a span of 14 bases. The CDR3 runs to 13 residues. Germline V gene data show CDR1 as GTSNPN and CDR2 as SVGIG (reference sequence). CDR3 coding DNA: TGTGCCTGGAACCAGGGCTCCGACCAGCCCCAGCATTTT. Its translation is CAWNQGSDQPQHF.

The chain links TRBV15 to TRBJ2-2; TRBD1 aligns across 9 bases. This CDR3 has 17 residues. The ends lost 5 bases at V and 2 bases at J; junction bases unmatched: 9. CDR1 is LNHNV, CDR2 YYDKDF, per germline (reference sequence). The CDR3 loop reads CATSGPPGQGNTGELFF. CDR3 coding DNA: TGTGCCACCAGCGGACCACCGGGACAGGGAAACACCGGGGAGCTGTTTTTT.

This sequence joins TRBV29-1 and TRBJ1-1; D may be TRBD1 (6 bases). There are 14 residues in the CDR3. In germline, CDR1 is SQVTM, CDR2 ANQGSEA. V dropped 6 bases and J dropped 4 bases, with 18 bases sitting between them. The CDR3 region is CSVDPHGGRTEAFF. The CDR3, as DNA: TGCAGCGTAGACCCCCATGGGGGCCGCACTGAAGCTTTCTTT. Full variable domain (outside the CDR3, taken from reference TRBV29-1 and TRBJ1-1): SAVISQKPSRDICQRGTSLTIQCQVDSQVTMMFWYRQQPGQSLTLIATANQGSEATYESGFVIDKFPISRPNLTFSTLTVSNMSPEDSSIYLCSVDPHGGRTEAFFGQGTRLTVV.

The chain uses TRBV10-3 and TRBJ2-7, with 7 bases identical to TRBD1. The V gene end was trimmed by 8 bases and the J gene end by 7 bases; junction bases not matched to a gene: 14. Germline V gene sequence: CDR1 ENHRY, CDR2 SYGVKD. The CDR3 totals 14 residues. This chain's CDR3 is CAIGGVTGSGEQYF. The CDR3 DNA sequence: TGTGCCATCGGCGGCGTGACAGGGAGCGGAGAGCAGTACTTC.

This chain joins TRBV5-8 and TRBJ2-1, with 11 nucleotides matching TRBD2. This CDR3 has 14 residues. V trimming: 6 bases; J trimming: 4 bases; junction bases outside the gene matches: 3. Germline loops: CDR1 SGHTS, CDR2 YDEGEE. In DNA, the CDR3 is TGTGCCAGCATGTTAGCGGGAGGGTACAATGAGCAGTTCTTC. Protein sequence: CASMLAGGYNEQFF.

The chain combines TRBV2 with TRBJ1-4, with D unresolved. The germline V and J ends were trimmed by 0 bases and 4 bases, with 6 bases remaining between them. The CDR3 sequence is 14 residues long. CDR1 is SNHLY and CDR2 is FYNNEI in the germline V gene. The CDR3 loop is CASSEARVNEKLFF. In DNA form, the CDR3 reads TGTGCCAGCAGTGAAGCGCGGGTTAATGAAAAACTGTTTTTT.

V gene TRBV7-9 combines with J gene TRBJ2-4; the D is unclear. V was shortened by 2 bases and J by 6 bases, with 5 bases between the two germline ends. CDR1 and CDR2 from the germline V gene are SEHNR and FQNEAQ (reference sequence). This CDR3 is built from 12 residues. The CDR3 DNA reads TGTGCCAGCAGCTTAACTGGAAACATTCAGTACTTC. Its protein product is CASSLTGNIQYF.

The genes are TRBV6-5 and TRBJ2-7, with 9 nucleotides matching TRBD1. V trimming: 6 bases; J trimming: 3 bases; junction bases outside the gene matches: 0. The CDR3 loop spans 12 amino acids. CDR1 MNHEY and CDR2 SVGAGI come from the germline V gene. The CDR3 bases are TGTGCCAGCAGGGGACAGGGCTACGAGCAGTACTTC. As protein: CASRGQGYEQYF.

The chain links TRBV28 to TRBJ2-7; 9 nucleotides line up with TRBD1. Trimming removed 5 bases from V and 2 bases from J; junction bases left unmatched: 10. CDR3 length: 16 amino acids. Germline CDR1 is MDHEN and CDR2 is SYDVKM. The CDR3 sequence is CASSRVPGTGTYEQYF. CDR3 bases: TGTGCCAGCAGTCGCGTACCCGGGACAGGGACCTACGAGCAGTACTTC.

This chain connects TRBV18 to TRBJ2-3; 10 nucleotides line up with TRBD1. Unmatched junction bases numbered 2, after V lost 0 bases and J lost 5 bases. The CDR3 spans 15 residues. Germline loops: CDR1 KGHSH, CDR2 LQKENI. The CDR3 DNA sequence: TGTGCCAGCTCACCACCGACAGGGGGCTTAGATACGCAGTATTTT. The encoded protein is CASSPPTGGLDTQYF.

DNA of the CDR3: TGCGCCAGCAGTGAGCTCCTAGCTAACGAGCAGTACTTC. This gives the protein CASSELLANEQYF. This chain joins TRBV10-2 and TRBJ2-7, with D possibly being TRBD2 (5 bases). The CDR3 covers 13 residues. The germline V gene has CDR1 WSHSY and CDR2 SAAADI. V was shortened by 2 bases and J by 5 bases, with 10 bases between the two germline ends.

The chain carries TRBV27 and TRBJ2-7; D unclear. V was cut by 3 bases and J by 1 base, with 7 bases left in between. CDR1 and CDR2 from the germline V gene are MNHEY and SMNVEV (reference sequence). The length of the CDR3 is 13 residues. The CDR3, as DNA: TGTGCCAGCAGTTTCGCAGTGTCCTACGAGCAGTACTTC. Protein product: CASSFAVSYEQYF.

V is TRBV29-1 and J is TRBJ2-2, with 10 bases aligning to TRBD1. CDR3 length: 18 residues. V lost 0 bases, J lost 2 bases, and 9 bases stayed unmatched. Germline assignment: CDR1 SQVTM and CDR2 ANQGSEA. CDR3 coding DNA: TGCAGCGTTGAAGATTTGGGGACAGGGGCTGGCAACACCGGGGAGCTGTTTTTT. Residues: CSVEDLGTGAGNTGELFF.

This rearrangement joins TRBV3-1 (or the pseudogene TRBV3-2) to TRBJ2-1; 8 nucleotides agree with TRBD2. In germline, CDR1 is LGHDT, CDR2 YNNKEL (reference sequence). V lost 5 bases and J lost 6; bases outside the gene matches: 9. The CDR3 has 15 residues. In DNA, the CDR3 is TGTGCCAGCAGCACCCGGGGGGGCCCTTTCAATGAGCAGTTCTTC. Protein product: CASSTRGGPFNEQFF.

The V gene is TRBV12-3 or TRBV12-4, the J gene TRBJ1-4; no reliable D call. The CDR3 spans 13 residues. V lost 8 bases to trimming and J lost 4 bases, with 11 bases between them. The CDR3 spells CASGRVNNEKLFF. In DNA, the CDR3 is TGTGCCAGCGGGCGGGTTAATAATGAAAAACTGTTTTTT.

The V gene is TRBV5-8, the J gene TRBJ2-5; D is ambiguous. The germline V gene encodes CDR1 SGHTS and CDR2 YDEGEE. Trimming left V 2 bases short and J 3 bases short, with 8 bases between. This CDR3 region has 13 residues. The CDR3: CASSFFQKETQYF. The CDR3 region has the DNA TGTGCCAGCAGCTTTTTCCAGAAAGAGACCCAGTACTTC.

V is TRBV2 and J is TRBJ1-2; D might be TRBD1 (5 bases). Germline V lookup: CDR1 SNHLY, CDR2 FYNNEI. CDR3 size: 15 residues. Deletions cut 7 bases from V and 0 bases from J, with 15 bases between. The CDR3 loop is CASIDSILANYGYTF. The CDR3, as DNA: TGTGCCAGCATAGACAGTATACTGGCTAACTATGGCTACACCTTC.

The chain combines TRBV12-3 or TRBV12-4 with TRBJ2-1, with D possibly matching TRBD2 (6 bases). The CDR3 sequence is 13 residues long. Trimming stripped 10 bases from V and 8 bases from J, with 18 bases between. The CDR3 loop reads CATRPSRRDEQFF. CDR3 coding DNA: TGTGCCACACGACCCAGCCGGAGGGATGAGCAGTTCTTC.